Listed below are T cell receptor beta chains from one sample, sequenced in a study of identical twins. One entry per CDR3 protein results from TCRdb running MiXCR on the 5' RACE reads. Counted here are about 520,000 distinct CDR3 sequences, 22% occurring once; the ten biggest clones make up roughly 0.9%. The same sample was also used in a study of T cells expressing NK-cell markers.

Sample: CD4+ T cells sorted from blood. These receptors were taken from a woman between 18 and 29 years old in good health. CDR3s include the opening cysteine and the closing phenylalanine or tryptophan. The order of the fields is CDR3 DNA, CDR3 protein, D gene, V gene, J gene, CDR3 length, clone size. The D gene is left open where the match is weak. The listing skips clone size in some rows; elsewhere it reads once, few, many or a size class.

CDR3 DNA: TGCAGTGCAACGGGGGGGCGTCAAGATACGCAGTATTTT; CDR3 protein: CSATGGRQDTQYF; D gene: TRBD2; V gene: TRBV20-1; J gene: TRBJ2-3; CDR3 length: 13; clone size: NA
CDR3 DNA: TGTGCCAGCAAACGAGCGGGAGATAACTATGAGCAGTTCTTC; CDR3 protein: CASKRAGDNYEQFF; D gene: TRBD2; V gene: TRBV6-1; J gene: TRBJ2-1; CDR3 length: 14; clone size: NA
CDR3 DNA: TGTGCCAGTAGTGTCACTAGCGGGAGATTCACCGGGGAGCTGTTTTTT; CDR3 protein: CASSVTSGRFTGELFF; D gene: TRBD2; V gene: TRBV19; J gene: TRBJ2-2; CDR3 length: 16; clone size: NA
CDR3 DNA: TGTGCCATCAGTCCAGCCAGGGGGGCTGAAGAGACCCAGTACTTC; CDR3 protein: CAISPARGAEETQYF; D gene: NA; V gene: TRBV10-3; J gene: TRBJ2-5; CDR3 length: 15; clone size: NA
CDR3 DNA: TGTGCCAGCAGCCCCACAGACATTTTCTACGAGCAGTACTTC; CDR3 protein: CASSPTDIFYEQYF; D gene: NA; V gene: TRBV7-8; J gene: TRBJ2-7; CDR3 length: 14; clone size: NA
CDR3 DNA: TGTGCCAGCAGTTACTCCGGGGGTGATTACTCTGGGGCCAACGTCCTGACTTTC; CDR3 protein: CASSYSGGDYSGANVLTF; D gene: NA; V gene: TRBV6-5; J gene: TRBJ2-6; CDR3 length: 18; clone size: NA
CDR3 DNA: TGTGCCAGCAGTTACTCAGGAAGCGTGAACACTGAAGCTTTCTTT; CDR3 protein: CASSYSGSVNTEAFF; D gene: NA; V gene: TRBV6-5; J gene: TRBJ1-1; CDR3 length: 15; clone size: NA
CDR3 DNA: TGTGCCAGCAGGGACCGGGACAGGGATTACTTC; CDR3 protein: CASRDRDRDYF; D gene: TRBD1; V gene: TRBV7-9; J gene: TRBJ2-7; CDR3 length: 11; clone size: NA
CDR3 DNA: TGTGCCAGCAGTTACACATCGACTAACCATTACTACGAGCAGTACTTC; CDR3 protein: CASSYTSTNHYYEQYF; D gene: NA; V gene: TRBV6-5; J gene: TRBJ2-7; CDR3 length: 16; clone size: NA
CDR3 DNA: TGCAGTGCCGAAGCGACTAGCGGGAGTATTTACAATGAGCAGTTCTTC; CDR3 protein: CSAEATSGSIYNEQFF; D gene: TRBD2; V gene: TRBV20-1; J gene: TRBJ2-1; CDR3 length: 16; clone size: many
CDR3 DNA: TGTGCCAGCAGCTTGATGCCTTCCCTCTACAATGAGCAGTTCTTC; CDR3 protein: CASSLMPSLYNEQFF; D gene: NA; V gene: TRBV7-2; J gene: TRBJ2-1; CDR3 length: 15; clone size: few
CDR3 DNA: TGTGCCATCAGTGAGTCGCGGGGGAATGAGCAGTTCTTC; CDR3 protein: CAISESRGNEQFF; D gene: TRBD2; V gene: TRBV10-3; J gene: TRBJ2-1; CDR3 length: 13; clone size: many
CDR3 DNA: TGCAGTGCTAGGGATTACAGGGGATCCTACGAGCAGTACTTC; CDR3 protein: CSARDYRGSYEQYF; D gene: TRBD1; V gene: TRBV20-1; J gene: TRBJ2-7; CDR3 length: 14; clone size: NA
CDR3 DNA: TGTGCCAGCAGCTTAGGGCGACTAGCCCGCGATGAGCAGTTCTTC; CDR3 protein: CASSLGRLARDEQFF; D gene: TRBD2; V gene: TRBV7-8; J gene: TRBJ2-1; CDR3 length: 15; clone size: few
CDR3 DNA: TGCACCCGCCTCAAGGAGACCCAGTACTTC; CDR3 protein: CTRLKETQYF; D gene: NA; V gene: TRBV20-1; J gene: TRBJ2-5; CDR3 length: 10; clone size: few
CDR3 DNA: TGTGCCAGCAGCCCTACCGTTGCCTCCGAGCAGTACTTC; CDR3 protein: CASSPTVASEQYF; D gene: NA; V gene: TRBV7-6; J gene: TRBJ2-7; CDR3 length: 13; clone size: NA
CDR3 DNA: TGTGCCAGTAGTCCGGGGAGGAATGAGCAGTTCTTC; CDR3 protein: CASSPGRNEQFF; D gene: NA; V gene: TRBV19; J gene: TRBJ2-1; CDR3 length: 12; clone size: NA
CDR3 DNA: TGTGCCAGCAGACCGCCCGGGGGGGATAATTCACCCCTCCACTTT; CDR3 protein: CASRPPGGDNSPLHF; D gene: NA; V gene: TRBV27; J gene: TRBJ1-6; CDR3 length: 15; clone size: few
CDR3 DNA: TGCAGCGTTGGGAGTAGAATAGACTATGGCTACACCTTC; CDR3 protein: CSVGSRIDYGYTF; D gene: NA; V gene: TRBV29-1; J gene: TRBJ1-2; CDR3 length: 13; clone size: many
CDR3 DNA: TGCGCCAGCAGGGGCGGACTGGTGGGGCCCCAGCATTTT; CDR3 protein: CASRGGLVGPQHF; D gene: NA; V gene: TRBV5-1; J gene: TRBJ1-5; CDR3 length: 13; clone size: few
CDR3 DNA: TGTGCCAGCAGCGCCCAGGGTGATCAGCCCCAGCATTTT; CDR3 protein: CASSAQGDQPQHF; D gene: NA; V gene: TRBV7-6; J gene: TRBJ1-5; CDR3 length: 13; clone size: few
CDR3 DNA: TGTGCCAGCAGCTTTGATCTAAACACTGAAGCTTTCTTT; CDR3 protein: CASSFDLNTEAFF; D gene: NA; V gene: TRBV12-3/TRBV12-4; J gene: TRBJ1-1; CDR3 length: 13; clone size: NA
CDR3 DNA: TGTGCCAGCTCACCCACGATTCGGGGGCGAACCGAGCAGTACTTC; CDR3 protein: CASSPTIRGRTEQYF; D gene: NA; V gene: TRBV18; J gene: TRBJ2-7; CDR3 length: 15; clone size: NA
CDR3 DNA: TGTGCCGTTTCAAGGGGGACAGGTTACTCCTACGAGCAGTACTTC; CDR3 protein: CAVSRGTGYSYEQYF; D gene: TRBD1; V gene: TRBV7-2; J gene: TRBJ2-7; CDR3 length: 15; clone size: NA
CDR3 DNA: TGCAGTGCGGGGGAGAGAACCTACACAGATACGCAGTATTTT; CDR3 protein: CSAGERTYTDTQYF; D gene: TRBD2; V gene: TRBV29-1; J gene: TRBJ2-3; CDR3 length: 14; clone size: NA
CDR3 DNA: TGCAGTGCTAGAGAGGGACAGGTAGGCTCCTACGAGCAGTACTTC; CDR3 protein: CSAREGQVGSYEQYF; D gene: TRBD1; V gene: TRBV20-1; J gene: TRBJ2-7; CDR3 length: 15; clone size: NA
CDR3 DNA: TGTGCCAGCACCTCTTTAGCGGGAATATCGCGGGGCGAGCAGTACTTC; CDR3 protein: CASTSLAGISRGEQYF; D gene: TRBD2; V gene: TRBV27; J gene: TRBJ2-7; CDR3 length: 16; clone size: few
CDR3 DNA: TGCAGTGCTGGACCCAAAAACAGGATTTTGGAGCCCCAGCATTTT; CDR3 protein: CSAGPKNRILEPQHF; D gene: NA; V gene: TRBV20-1; J gene: TRBJ1-5; CDR3 length: 15; clone size: few
CDR3 DNA: TGTGCCAGCAGCTTTGCAGCAGATACGCAGTATTTT; CDR3 protein: CASSFAADTQYF; D gene: NA; V gene: TRBV7-3; J gene: TRBJ2-3; CDR3 length: 12; clone size: NA
CDR3 DNA: TGCGCCAGCAGCCGCCCTATGAGTAGCGGGGATAACTCCTACGAGCAGTACTTC; CDR3 protein: CASSRPMSSGDNSYEQYF; D gene: TRBD2; V gene: TRBV4-3; J gene: TRBJ2-7; CDR3 length: 18; clone size: once
CDR3 DNA: TGCAGTGCCTCGACAGCGAGGTCCTACAATGAGCAGTTCTTC; CDR3 protein: CSASTARSYNEQFF; D gene: NA; V gene: TRBV20-1; J gene: TRBJ2-1; CDR3 length: 14; clone size: few
CDR3 DNA: TGTGCCAGCAGCCCCGGGACTAGCGGGTTAAACATTCAGTACTTC; CDR3 protein: CASSPGTSGLNIQYF; D gene: TRBD2; V gene: TRBV7-2; J gene: TRBJ2-4; CDR3 length: 15; clone size: NA
CDR3 DNA: TGTGCCAGCAGCTTGGCGGCAGGCAGAGGCTACACCTTC; CDR3 protein: CASSLAAGRGYTF; D gene: NA; V gene: TRBV5-5; J gene: TRBJ1-2; CDR3 length: 13; clone size: NA
CDR3 DNA: TGTGCCAGCAGCGTAGCGGCAGGGGTTAATGAAAAACTGTTTTTT; CDR3 protein: CASSVAAGVNEKLFF; D gene: NA; V gene: TRBV9; J gene: TRBJ1-4; CDR3 length: 15; clone size: NA
CDR3 DNA: TGCGCCAGCAGGAATCAGGGGTATGGCTACACCTTC; CDR3 protein: CASRNQGYGYTF; D gene: NA; V gene: TRBV5-1; J gene: TRBJ1-2; CDR3 length: 12; clone size: NA
CDR3 DNA: TGTGCCAGCAGCAAAAGCGGGGGCCCCTACGAGCAGTACTTC; CDR3 protein: CASSKSGGPYEQYF; D gene: TRBD2; V gene: TRBV7-9; J gene: TRBJ2-7; CDR3 length: 14; clone size: many
CDR3 DNA: TGCAGTGCTAGAATTACAGGGGACACTGAAGCTTTCTTT; CDR3 protein: CSARITGDTEAFF; D gene: TRBD1; V gene: TRBV20-1; J gene: TRBJ1-1; CDR3 length: 13; clone size: NA
CDR3 DNA: TGTGCCAGCATCCCCCGCGGGGGGCCAGAGACCCAGTACTTC; CDR3 protein: CASIPRGGPETQYF; D gene: TRBD2; V gene: TRBV9; J gene: TRBJ2-5; CDR3 length: 14; clone size: NA
CDR3 DNA: TGTGCCAGCAGCATTGGTGAAAAACTGTTTTTT; CDR3 protein: CASSIGEKLFF; D gene: NA; V gene: TRBV12-3/TRBV12-4; J gene: TRBJ1-4; CDR3 length: 11; clone size: NA
CDR3 DNA: TGTGCCAGCAGCTTAGTGGGGACTAGCGGGGGGGCTTCCTACAATGAGCAGTTCTTC; CDR3 protein: CASSLVGTSGGASYNEQFF; D gene: TRBD2; V gene: TRBV11-2; J gene: TRBJ2-1; CDR3 length: 19; clone size: NA
CDR3 DNA: TGTGCCAGCAGTTTCAGCGGGAGAGCGAAGGGGGAGCAGTACTTC; CDR3 protein: CASSFSGRAKGEQYF; D gene: TRBD2; V gene: TRBV7-2; J gene: TRBJ2-7; CDR3 length: 15; clone size: few
CDR3 DNA: TGCAGTGCTAGAGATCCGGTAGCGGGAGAGTACAATGAGCAGTTCTTC; CDR3 protein: CSARDPVAGEYNEQFF; D gene: TRBD2; V gene: TRBV20-1; J gene: TRBJ2-1; CDR3 length: 16; clone size: few
CDR3 DNA: TGCAGTGCTAGAGTAGGGATTAACACTGAAGCTTTCTTT; CDR3 protein: CSARVGINTEAFF; D gene: NA; V gene: TRBV20-1; J gene: TRBJ1-1; CDR3 length: 13; clone size: few
CDR3 DNA: TGTGCCAGCAGCCAAGTTTCGGGTTCCTACAATGAGCAGTTCTTC; CDR3 protein: CASSQVSGSYNEQFF; D gene: NA; V gene: TRBV3-1; J gene: TRBJ2-1; CDR3 length: 15; clone size: few
CDR3 DNA: TGTGCCAGCAGTTACTCCAGATCTAGCACAGATACGCAGTATTTT; CDR3 protein: CASSYSRSSTDTQYF; D gene: NA; V gene: TRBV6-5; J gene: TRBJ2-3; CDR3 length: 15; clone size: few
CDR3 DNA: TGCGCCAGCAGTGAATTAGCGATTGGAGCTTTCTTT; CDR3 protein: CASSELAIGAFF; D gene: NA; V gene: TRBV10-2; J gene: TRBJ1-1; CDR3 length: 12; clone size: few
CDR3 DNA: TGTGCCAGCAGCCAAGATCTCGGGGCCCTGAACACCGGGGAGCTGTTTTTT; CDR3 protein: CASSQDLGALNTGELFF; D gene: NA; V gene: TRBV3-1; J gene: TRBJ2-2; CDR3 length: 17; clone size: NA
CDR3 DNA: TGTGCCTGGGCCTTTGTAGATACGCAGTATTTT; CDR3 protein: CAWAFVDTQYF; D gene: NA; V gene: TRBV30; J gene: TRBJ2-3; CDR3 length: 11; clone size: NA
CDR3 DNA: TGTGCCAGCAGCTTAGTATACGGCAGCTCCTACAATGAGCAGTTCTTC; CDR3 protein: CASSLVYGSSYNEQFF; D gene: NA; V gene: TRBV7-9; J gene: TRBJ2-1; CDR3 length: 16; clone size: many
CDR3 DNA: TGTGCCAGCATGGGACAGGGTGGCGGCTACACCTTC; CDR3 protein: CASMGQGGGYTF; D gene: TRBD1; V gene: TRBV3-1; J gene: TRBJ1-2; CDR3 length: 12; clone size: NA
CDR3 DNA: TGCAGCGTTGAACGGGGGAATTATGGCTACACCTTC; CDR3 protein: CSVERGNYGYTF; D gene: NA; V gene: TRBV29-1; J gene: TRBJ1-2; CDR3 length: 12; clone size: many
CDR3 DNA: TGCGCCAGCAGCCAAAGGATGGGGGGCAATGAGCAGTTCTTC; CDR3 protein: CASSQRMGGNEQFF; D gene: NA; V gene: TRBV4-3; J gene: TRBJ2-1; CDR3 length: 14; clone size: few
CDR3 DNA: TGCAGTGCTAGTCCTAGTATCTCGAATGAGCAGTTCTTC; CDR3 protein: CSASPSISNEQFF; D gene: NA; V gene: TRBV20-1; J gene: TRBJ2-1; CDR3 length: 13; clone size: few
CDR3 DNA: TGTGCCACCAGCCGAAACAGGGGCACCGGGGAGCTGTTTTTT; CDR3 protein: CATSRNRGTGELFF; D gene: TRBD1; V gene: TRBV15; J gene: TRBJ2-2; CDR3 length: 14; clone size: many